The entry that follows covers one T cell receptor (beta chain) sequence. The antigen is undetermined. This sample is drawn from a study of cytomegalovirus exposure and HLA in healthy donors. Study-level findings and limits: More than 150 TCR beta chains were listed as cytomegalovirus-associated. Later on, an analysis showed TCR association rates differing by HLA locus, with DRB1 the most and HLA-C the fewest.

Vbeta (60) and Jbeta (13) primers were used in the PCR. Assay: immunoSEQ multiplex PCR; the TCRdb copy retains only in-frame clones and omits some. The sample shows around 94,000 clones, approximately 82% of them seen only once. V was clipped by 5 bases and J by 4 bases, with 12 bases between them. This CDR3 has 12 residues. Germline V gives CDR1 SQVTM, CDR2 ANQGSEA. The material sequenced was PBMCs. The chain couples TRBV29-1 to TRBJ2-7; D is unresolved. The clonotype comes from a man between 40 and 49 years old in good health and CMV-seronegative. CDR3 DNA sequence: TGCAGCGTTAACCTAGATCGGTACGAGCAGTACTTC. Translated, it gives CSVNLDRYEQYF.